This T cell receptor (beta chain) was found in a study of T cell clones after liver transplantation. Study information: At least one year of complete immunosuppression withdrawal without enzymes over twice normal defined tolerance.

Libraries were prepared by immunoSEQ multiplex PCR; TCRdb keeps only in-frame clonotypes and omits some of them. The sample includes just over 80,000 clones, roughly 82% seen only once; the top ten take approximately 0.47%. This clone appeared a single time. Its antigen is still unknown. Study conclusions and caveats: In 5 of 8 subjects, circulating graft-donor-reactive CD4 TCRbeta sequences fell significantly after transplant.

Unmatched junction bases numbered 1, after V lost 0 bases and J lost 1 base. The CDR3 spans 15 residues. CDR1 is SGHRS and CDR2 is YFSETQ in the germline V gene. This clonotype was sampled from a human patient who received a liver transplant. Some T cells may have come from the graft donor. The material was CD4+ T cells from blood, obtained 45 to 46 months after liver transplant. The V and J genes are TRBV5-1 and TRBJ2-7; 10 nucleotides align to TRBD1. This CDR3 reads CASSLGTGGSYEQYF. Written as DNA, the CDR3 is TGCGCCAGCAGCTTGGGGACAGGGGGGTCCTACGAGCAGTACTTC.